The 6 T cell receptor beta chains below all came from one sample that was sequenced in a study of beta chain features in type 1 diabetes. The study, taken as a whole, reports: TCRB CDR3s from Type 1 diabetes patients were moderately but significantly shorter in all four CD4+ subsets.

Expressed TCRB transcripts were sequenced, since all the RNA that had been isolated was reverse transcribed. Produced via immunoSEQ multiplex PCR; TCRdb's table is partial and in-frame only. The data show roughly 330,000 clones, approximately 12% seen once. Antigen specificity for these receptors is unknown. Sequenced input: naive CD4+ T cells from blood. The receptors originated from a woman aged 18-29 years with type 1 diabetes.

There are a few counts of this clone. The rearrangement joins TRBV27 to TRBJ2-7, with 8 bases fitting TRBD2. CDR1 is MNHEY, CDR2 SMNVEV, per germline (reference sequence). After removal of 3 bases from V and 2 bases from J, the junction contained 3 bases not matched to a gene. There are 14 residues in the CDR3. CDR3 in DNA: TGTGCCAGCAGTTTCGGGGGGGTACCCTACGAGCAGTACTTC. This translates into CASSFGGVPYEQYF.

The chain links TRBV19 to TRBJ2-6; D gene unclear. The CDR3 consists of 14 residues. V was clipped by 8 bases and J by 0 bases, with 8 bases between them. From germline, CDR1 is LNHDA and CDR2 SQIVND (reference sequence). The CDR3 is CASCTVSGANVLTF. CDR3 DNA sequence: TGTGCCAGTTGTACTGTCTCTGGGGCCAACGTCCTGACTTTC.

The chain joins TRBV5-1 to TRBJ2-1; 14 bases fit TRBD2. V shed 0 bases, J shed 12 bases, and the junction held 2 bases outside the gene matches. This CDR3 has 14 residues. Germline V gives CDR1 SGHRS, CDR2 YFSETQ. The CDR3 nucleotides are TGCGCCAGCAGCTTGGGGACTAGCGGGAGGTTGCAGTTCTTC. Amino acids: CASSLGTSGRLQFF.

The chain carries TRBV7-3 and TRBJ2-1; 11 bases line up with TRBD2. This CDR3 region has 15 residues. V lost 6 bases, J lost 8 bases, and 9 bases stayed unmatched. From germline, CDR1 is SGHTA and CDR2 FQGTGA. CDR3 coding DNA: TGTGCCAGCAGACCGACTAGCGGGAATAGAGATGAGCAGTTCTTC. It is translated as CASRPTSGNRDEQFF.

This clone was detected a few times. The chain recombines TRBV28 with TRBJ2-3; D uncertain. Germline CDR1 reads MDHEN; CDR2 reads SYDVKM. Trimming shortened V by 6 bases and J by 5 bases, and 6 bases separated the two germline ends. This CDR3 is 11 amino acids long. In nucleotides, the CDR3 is TGTGCCAGCAGCCCCCGAGATACGCAGTATTTT. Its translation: CASSPRDTQYF.

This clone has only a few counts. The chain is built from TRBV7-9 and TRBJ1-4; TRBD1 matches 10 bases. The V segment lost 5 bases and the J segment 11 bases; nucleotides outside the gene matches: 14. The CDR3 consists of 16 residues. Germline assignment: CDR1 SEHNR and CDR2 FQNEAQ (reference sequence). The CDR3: CASSPALGQGPGKLFF. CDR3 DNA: TGTGCCAGCAGCCCCGCCTTGGGACAGGGGCCCGGGAAACTGTTTTTT.